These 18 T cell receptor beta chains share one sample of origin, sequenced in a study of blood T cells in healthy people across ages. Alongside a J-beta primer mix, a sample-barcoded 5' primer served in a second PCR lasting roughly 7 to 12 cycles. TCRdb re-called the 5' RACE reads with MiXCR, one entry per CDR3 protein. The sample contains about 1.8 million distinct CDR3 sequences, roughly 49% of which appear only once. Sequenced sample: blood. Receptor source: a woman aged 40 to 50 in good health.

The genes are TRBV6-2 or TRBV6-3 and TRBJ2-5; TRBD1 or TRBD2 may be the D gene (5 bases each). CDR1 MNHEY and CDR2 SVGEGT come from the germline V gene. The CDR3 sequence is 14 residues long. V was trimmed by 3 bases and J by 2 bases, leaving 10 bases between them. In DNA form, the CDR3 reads TGTGCCAGCAGTTATCGGGACCTACAAGAGACCCAGTACTTC. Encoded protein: CASSYRDLQETQYF.

The chain's CDR3 is CASSGDQRDTQYF. CDR3 nucleotide sequence: TGTGCCAGCAGCGGTGACCAGAGAGATACGCAGTATTTT. The gene calls are TRBV11-1 and TRBJ2-3, with unresolved D. The germline V gene has CDR1 SGHAT and CDR2 FQDESV (reference sequence). The germline V and J ends were trimmed by 5 bases and 5 bases, with 11 bases remaining between them. The length of the CDR3 is 13 residues.

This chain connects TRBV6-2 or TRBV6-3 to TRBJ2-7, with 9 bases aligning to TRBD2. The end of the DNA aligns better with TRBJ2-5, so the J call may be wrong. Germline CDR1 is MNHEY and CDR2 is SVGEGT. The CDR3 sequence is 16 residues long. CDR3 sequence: CASSTGTSQAQETQYF. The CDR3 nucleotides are TGTGCCAGCAGTACTGGGACTAGCCAGGCACAGGAGACCCAGTACTTC.

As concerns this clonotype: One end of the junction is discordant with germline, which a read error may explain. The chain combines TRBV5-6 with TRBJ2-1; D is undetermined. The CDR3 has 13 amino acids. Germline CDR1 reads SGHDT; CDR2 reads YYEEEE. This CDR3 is CARSSLIYNEQFF. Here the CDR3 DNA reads TGTGCCCGCAGCTCTCTCATCTACAATGAGCAGTTCTTC. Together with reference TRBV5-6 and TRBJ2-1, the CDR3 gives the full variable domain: DAGVTQSPTHLIKTRGQQVTLRCSPKSGHDTVSWYQQALGQGPQFIFQYYEEEERQRGNFPDRFSGHQFPNYSSELNVNALLLGDSALYLCARSSLIYNEQFFGPGTRLTVL.

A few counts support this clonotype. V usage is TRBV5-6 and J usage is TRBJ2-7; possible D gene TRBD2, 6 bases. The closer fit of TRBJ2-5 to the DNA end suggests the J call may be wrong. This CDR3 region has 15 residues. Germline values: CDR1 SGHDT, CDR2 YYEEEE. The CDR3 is CASSLVRDSEETQYF. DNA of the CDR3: TGTGCCAGCAGCTTGGTCCGGGACTCGGAAGAGACCCAGTACTTC.

Here the CDR3 DNA reads TGTGCCAGCAGACTTATCCCAGGGTATGGCTACACCTTC. It translates to CASRLIPGYGYTF. V is TRBV6-6 and J is TRBJ1-2; TRBD1 is a possible D gene (5 bases). The CDR3 length is 13 residues. V was pared by 6 bases and J by 5 bases, with 13 bases between. In germline, CDR1 is MNHNY, CDR2 SVGAGI (reference sequence).

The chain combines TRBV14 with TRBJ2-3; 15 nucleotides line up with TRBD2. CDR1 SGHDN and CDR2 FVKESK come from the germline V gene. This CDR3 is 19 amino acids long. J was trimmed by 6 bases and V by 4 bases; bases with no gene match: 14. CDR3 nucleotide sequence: TGTGCCAGCAGCCTCGGACTAGCGGGGGGGCAGTGGTTGTCGGATACGCAGTATTTT. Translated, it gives CASSLGLAGGQWLSDTQYF.

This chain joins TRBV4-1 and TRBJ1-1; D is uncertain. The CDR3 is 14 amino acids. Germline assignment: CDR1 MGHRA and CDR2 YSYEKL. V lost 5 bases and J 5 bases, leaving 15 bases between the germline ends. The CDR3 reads CASSLQEGGTEAFF. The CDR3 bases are TGCGCCAGCAGCTTACAAGAGGGAGGGACTGAAGCTTTCTTT.

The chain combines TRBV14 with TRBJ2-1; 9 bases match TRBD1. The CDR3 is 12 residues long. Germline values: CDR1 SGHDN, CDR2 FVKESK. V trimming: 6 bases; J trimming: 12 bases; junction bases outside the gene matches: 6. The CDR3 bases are TGTGCCAGCAGGAATAAACAGGGGGCGCAGTTCTTC. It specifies CASRNKQGAQFF. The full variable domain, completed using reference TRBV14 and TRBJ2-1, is EAGVTQFPSHSVIEKGQTVTLRCDPISGHDNLYWYRRVMGKEIKFLLHFVKESKQDESGMPNNRFLAERTGGTYSTLKVQPAELEDSGVYFCASRNKQGAQFFGPGTRLTVL.

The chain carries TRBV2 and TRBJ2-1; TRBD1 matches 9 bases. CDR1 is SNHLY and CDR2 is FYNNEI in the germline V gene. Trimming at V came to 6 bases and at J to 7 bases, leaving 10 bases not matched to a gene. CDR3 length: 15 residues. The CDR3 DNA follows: TGTGCCAGCAGCCCTGGACAGGGGTTGGGGAATGAGCAGTTCTTC. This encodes CASSPGQGLGNEQFF.

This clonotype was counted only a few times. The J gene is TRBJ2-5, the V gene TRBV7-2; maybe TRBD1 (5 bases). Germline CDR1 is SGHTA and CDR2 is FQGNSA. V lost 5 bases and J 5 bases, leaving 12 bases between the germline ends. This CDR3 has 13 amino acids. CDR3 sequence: CASSRTPLETQYF. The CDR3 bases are TGTGCCAGCAGCAGGACACCCCTTGAGACCCAGTACTTC.

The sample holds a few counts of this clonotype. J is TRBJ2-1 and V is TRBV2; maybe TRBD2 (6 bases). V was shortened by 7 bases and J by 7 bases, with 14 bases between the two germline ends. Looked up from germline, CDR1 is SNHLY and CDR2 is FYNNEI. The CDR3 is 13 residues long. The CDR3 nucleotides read TGTGCCAGCACGGGGGAGCCAAATAATGAGCAGTTCTTC. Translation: CASTGEPNNEQFF.

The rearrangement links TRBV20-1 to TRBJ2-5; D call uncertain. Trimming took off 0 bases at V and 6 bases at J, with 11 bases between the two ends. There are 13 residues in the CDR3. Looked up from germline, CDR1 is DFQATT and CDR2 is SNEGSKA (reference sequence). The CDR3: CSARDLREQTQYF. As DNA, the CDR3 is TGCAGTGCTAGAGATCTTAGAGAGCAGACCCAGTACTTC.

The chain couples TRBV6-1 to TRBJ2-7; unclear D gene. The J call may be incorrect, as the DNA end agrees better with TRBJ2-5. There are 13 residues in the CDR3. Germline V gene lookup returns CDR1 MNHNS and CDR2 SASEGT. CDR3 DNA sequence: TGTGCCAGCAGCCTCGACTGGTGGGGGACCCAGTACTTC. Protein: CASSLDWWGTQYF.

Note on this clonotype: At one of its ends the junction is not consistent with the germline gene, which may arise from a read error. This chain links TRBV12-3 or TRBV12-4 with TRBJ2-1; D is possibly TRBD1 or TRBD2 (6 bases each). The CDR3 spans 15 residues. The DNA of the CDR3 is TGTGGCAGCAGCGATATCCGGGGGCCCATGAATGAGCAGTTCTTC. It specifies CGSSDIRGPMNEQFF.

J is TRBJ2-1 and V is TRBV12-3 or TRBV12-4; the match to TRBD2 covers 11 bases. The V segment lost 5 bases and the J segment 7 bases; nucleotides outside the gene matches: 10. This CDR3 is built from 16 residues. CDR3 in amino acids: CASSPGGSGGANEQFF. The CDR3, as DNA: TGTGCCAGCAGTCCCGGGGGTAGCGGGGGGGCAAATGAGCAGTTCTTC.

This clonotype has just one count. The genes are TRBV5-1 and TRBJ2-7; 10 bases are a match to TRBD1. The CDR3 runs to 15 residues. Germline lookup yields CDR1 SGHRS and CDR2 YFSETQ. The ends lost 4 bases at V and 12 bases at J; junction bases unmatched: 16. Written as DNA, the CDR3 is TGCGCCAGCAGCCACGACACCGGGACAGGGGCGCTCTTGTACTTC. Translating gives CASSHDTGTGALLYF.

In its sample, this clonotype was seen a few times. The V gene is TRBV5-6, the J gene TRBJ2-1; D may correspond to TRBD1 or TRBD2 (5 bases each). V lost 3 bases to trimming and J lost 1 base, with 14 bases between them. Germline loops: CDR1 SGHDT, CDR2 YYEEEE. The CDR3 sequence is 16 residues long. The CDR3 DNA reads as TGTGCCAGCAGCTCTACTCGGGACGGGTCCTACAATGAGCAGTTCTTC. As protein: CASSSTRDGSYNEQFF.